These 29 T cell receptor beta chains came from one sample sequenced in a study of OX40 agonist ivuxolimab in advanced cancers. Preparation of the library involved the immunoSEQ multiplex PCR assay. In TCRdb, the immuneACCESS table is reduced to in-frame sequences with V and J assigned. These tables do not hold every clone; where another copy was compared, an unresolved V gene accounts for under half, and the others remain unexplained. Here the sample has approximately 69,000 clones; approximately 94% occur a single time. Of the sample, less than 20% is held by the ten largest clones. The sequenced sample was CD4+ or CD8+ T cells sorted from blood, obtained in a trial of the OX40 agonist ivuxolimab. The source of these receptors is an adult with an advanced solid tumor such as melanoma, head and neck, liver or kidney cancer.

This rearrangement joins TRBV4-1 to TRBJ2-7; 11 bases agree with TRBD1. V lost 5 bases, J lost 4 bases, and 4 bases stayed unmatched. The CDR3 spans 14 residues. Germline CDR1 and CDR2: MGHRA and YSYEKL. The CDR3 region is CASSAGQGAYEQYF. The CDR3 nucleotides read TGCGCCAGCAGCGCCGGACAGGGGGCTTACGAGCAGTACTTC.

The chain recombines TRBV25-1 with TRBJ2-3, with D unresolved. Germline CDR1 reads MGHDK; CDR2 reads SYGVNS. The CDR3 has 15 residues. V gave up 0 bases and J gave up 1 base, with 8 bases separating them. The CDR3 coding sequence is TGTGCCAGCAGTGAATATAACCGCCGCACAGATACGCAGTATTTT. Its translation: CASSEYNRRTDTQYF.

The gene calls are TRBV5-4 and TRBJ2-2; 10 bases fit TRBD2. J lost 1 base, V lost 3 bases, and 3 bases had no gene match. Germline-derived CDR1 and CDR2 are SGHNT and YYREEE (reference sequence). This CDR3 region has 16 residues. The CDR3 DNA sequence: TGTGCCAGCAGCTCTAGCGGGGGCCTGAACACCGGGGAGCTGTTTTTT. It is translated as CASSSSGGLNTGELFF.

The chain is built from TRBV5-1 and TRBJ2-7, with D possibly matching TRBD1 (6 bases). V shed 6 bases and J shed 2 bases, with 12 bases lying between them. This CDR3 comprises 13 residues. Germline V gene data show CDR1 as SGHRS and CDR2 as YFSETQ. The CDR3 is CASTRDNTYEQYF. In DNA form, the CDR3 reads TGCGCCAGCACGAGGGACAACACCTACGAGCAGTACTTC.

The rearrangement uses TRBV4-3 and TRBJ1-2, with 10 positions matching TRBD1. With 3 bases clipped from V and 4 bases from J, the junction kept 5 bases outside the gene matches. The CDR3 contains 15 residues. From germline, CDR1 is LGHNA and CDR2 YSLEER. DNA of the CDR3: TGCGCCAGCAGCCAGGGGACAGGGGAGCCCTATGGCTACACCTTC. This encodes CASSQGTGEPYGYTF.

DNA of the CDR3: TGTGCCAGCAGTCAGTTAGGGTCGTCCCATCAGCCCCAGCATTTT. As protein: CASSQLGSSHQPQHF. The J gene is TRBJ1-5, the V gene TRBV28; no firm D call. This CDR3 has 15 residues. With 5 bases removed from V and 5 bases from J, the gap between germline ends came to 16 bases. Germline values: CDR1 MDHEN, CDR2 SYDVKM.

The chain uses TRBV27 and TRBJ2-3, with 9 bases that match TRBD2. The V and J ends lost 2 bases and 0 bases, in that order; junction bases with no gene match: 3. Germline V gene lookup returns CDR1 MNHEY and CDR2 SMNVEV (reference sequence). This CDR3 contains 16 residues. CDR3 nucleotides: TGTGCCAGCAGTTTAGGTACTAGCGGGAGCACAGATACGCAGTATTTT. Translated: CASSLGTSGSTDTQYF.

This chain's CDR3 is CASSLGGPDHYEQYF. The CDR3 nucleotides read TGTGCCAGCAGTTTAGGAGGCCCGGACCACTACGAGCAGTACTTC. The J gene is TRBJ2-7, the V gene TRBV27; D is perhaps TRBD2 (5 bases). The CDR3 has 15 amino acids. Trimming took off 2 bases at V and 3 bases at J, with 14 bases between the two ends. CDR1 and CDR2 (germline): MNHEY, SMNVEV (reference sequence).

The chain recombines TRBV9 with TRBJ1-4; the D gene is possibly TRBD1 (5 bases). The CDR3 has 17 residues. Trimming left V 3 bases short and J 4 bases short, with 19 bases between. Germline assignment: CDR1 SGDLS and CDR2 YYNGEE. CDR3 DNA sequence: TGTGCCAGCAGCGCCGGGGGAGGGTTAGTCGGTAATGAAAAACTGTTTTTT. It yields the protein CASSAGGGLVGNEKLFF.

The chain combines TRBV19 with TRBJ1-5; D gene uncertain. Germline CDR1 and CDR2: LNHDA and SQIVND (reference sequence). The CDR3 has 18 residues. V was trimmed by 3 bases and J by 4 bases, leaving 22 bases between them. The CDR3 DNA reads as TGTGCCAGTAGTATCCAGCCGACGGACCTCGGTGGGAATCAGCCCCAGCATTTT. This encodes CASSIQPTDLGGNQPQHF.

The chain recombines TRBV13 with TRBJ2-7; 7 bases align to TRBD2. The V and J ends lost 5 bases and 7 bases, in that order; junction bases with no gene match: 14. Germline-derived CDR1 and CDR2 are PRHDT and FYEKMQ (reference sequence). The CDR3 has 15 residues. Here the CDR3 reads CASSPYPGTGGEQYF. Here the CDR3 DNA reads TGTGCCAGCAGCCCCTACCCAGGTACGGGAGGAGAGCAGTACTTC. Full variable domain (outside the CDR3, taken from reference TRBV13 and TRBJ2-7): AAGVIQSPRHLIKEKRETATLKCYPIPRHDTVYWYQQGPGQDPQFLISFYEKMQSDKGSIPDRFSAQQFSDYHSELNMSSLELGDSALYFCASSPYPGTGGEQYFGPGTRLTVT.

This clone was picked up a small number of times. V and J are TRBV7-9 and TRBJ1-1; possibly TRBD1 for D (6 bases). The CDR3 has 15 residues. Per germline, CDR1 SEHNR and CDR2 FQNEAQ (reference sequence). Trimming took 5 bases from V and 0 from J, leaving 13 bases between them. The CDR3 sequence is CASSPPTGMNTEAFF. CDR3 DNA sequence: TGTGCCAGCAGCCCTCCCACAGGGATGAACACTGAAGCTTTCTTT.

This chain uses TRBV25-1 with TRBJ2-2, with 7 nucleotides matching TRBD2. This CDR3 has 12 residues. In germline, CDR1 is MGHDK, CDR2 SYGVNS. V lost 8 bases to trimming and J lost 6 bases; unmatched junction nucleotides: 3. The CDR3 loop reads CASGRAPGELFF. CDR3 DNA sequence: TGTGCCAGCGGGAGGGCCCCCGGGGAGCTGTTTTTT.

This chain links TRBV5-8 with TRBJ1-5; D might be TRBD1 (6 bases). The CDR3 covers 15 residues. CDR1 is SGHTS and CDR2 is YDEGEE in the germline V gene. Trimming removed 2 bases at V and 3 bases at J, with 12 bases between. The CDR3 sequence: CASSFQGPYNQPQHF. In DNA, the CDR3 is TGTGCCAGCAGCTTCCAGGGGCCCTACAATCAGCCCCAGCATTTT.

CDR3 in amino acids: CASSSRGLAESEQYF. The CDR3 nucleotides are TGTGCCAGCAGCTCTAGGGGACTAGCGGAATCCGAGCAGTACTTC. The genes are TRBV7-2 and TRBJ2-7, with TRBD2 matching 11 bases. Germline CDR1 is SGHTA and CDR2 is FQGNSA. This CDR3 is built from 15 residues. V was pared by 4 bases and J by 6 bases, with 8 bases of the junction left unmatched.

The chain recombines TRBV7-9 with TRBJ1-2, with 9 bases aligning to TRBD1. The CDR3 is 17 amino acids. V trimming: 5 bases; J trimming: 3 bases; junction bases outside the gene matches: 13. CDR1 and CDR2 from the germline V gene are SEHNR and FQNEAQ (reference sequence). CDR3 sequence (DNA): TGTGCCAGCAGCGATCACTTACAGGGGGCTATTTACTATGGCTACACCTTC. Protein: CASSDHLQGAIYYGYTF.

The chain carries TRBV28 and TRBJ1-6, with D hard to call. The CDR3 is 18 residues long. Germline V gene lookup returns CDR1 MDHEN and CDR2 SYDVKM. The V end lost 4 bases, the J end lost 2 bases, and 18 bases lay between the germline ends. The CDR3 spells CASSYRGGRRAYNSPLHF. For the CDR3, the DNA is TGTGCCAGCAGTTACCGCGGAGGCAGGAGGGCCTATAATTCACCCCTCCACTTT. Full variable domain (remainder filled in from reference TRBV28 and TRBJ1-6): DVKVTQSSRYLVKRTGEKVFLECVQDMDHENMFWYRQDPGLGLRLIYFSYDVKMKEKGDIPEGYSVSREKKERFSLILESASTNQTSMYLCASSYRGGRRAYNSPLHFGNGTRLTVT.

The genes are TRBV6-5 and TRBJ1-6; D is unresolved. V shed 2 bases and J shed 4 bases, with 12 bases lying between them. The CDR3 runs to 16 residues. Germline V gene data show CDR1 as MNHEY and CDR2 as SVGAGI. The CDR3 is CASSYSAEGYNSPLHF. Written as DNA, the CDR3 is TGTGCCAGCAGTTACAGTGCGGAAGGGTATAATTCACCCCTCCACTTT.

This chain uses TRBV19 with TRBJ1-3, with a tentative D call TRBD1 (6 bases). The length of the CDR3 is 18 residues. Germline CDR1 is LNHDA and CDR2 is SQIVND (reference sequence). Trimming stripped 4 bases from V and 0 bases from J, with 19 bases between. The DNA of the CDR3 is TGTGCCAGTAGTACCGCCCGGGGACAAGGATACTCTGGAAACACCATATATTTT. Amino acid sequence: CASSTARGQGYSGNTIYF.

The V call is TRBV4-3, the J call TRBJ2-2, with a tentative D call TRBD2 (5 bases). Germline V gene sequence: CDR1 LGHNA, CDR2 YSLEER. The CDR3 contains 14 residues. Between the trimmed V and J ends, which lost 0 bases and 7 bases, there was a span of 9 bases. The CDR3 spells CASSQDRAGGELFF. The DNA for the CDR3 is TGCGCCAGCAGCCAAGATCGCGCGGGCGGGGAGCTGTTTTTT.

J is TRBJ2-5 and V is TRBV13; 12 bases agree with TRBD2. V trimming: 2 bases; J trimming: 5 bases; junction bases outside the gene matches: 6. Germline loops: CDR1 PRHDT, CDR2 FYEKMQ (reference sequence). The CDR3 is made up of 16 amino acids. Written as DNA, the CDR3 is TGTGCCAGCAGCTTACGGACTAGCGGGGAATCGGAGACCCAGTACTTC. It specifies CASSLRTSGESETQYF.

This chain uses TRBV7-9 with TRBJ2-2, with a tentative D call TRBD1 (6 bases). CDR1 and CDR2 from the germline V gene are SEHNR and FQNEAQ (reference sequence). The V end was cut by 5 bases, the J end by 4 bases, with 17 bases between. This CDR3 has 16 amino acids. This CDR3 reads CASSPTTGHGTGELFF. The CDR3 DNA is TGTGCCAGCAGCCCGACCACGGGACACGGCACCGGGGAGCTGTTTTTT.

This sequence joins TRBV7-9 and TRBJ1-4, with D possibly being TRBD1 (6 bases). Trimming stripped 5 bases from V and 0 bases from J, with 13 bases between. The CDR3 has 16 amino acids. Germline CDR1 SEHNR, CDR2 FQNEAQ (reference sequence). The CDR3 region has the DNA TGTGCCAGCAGCCGCGGTAGGGGGGCAACTAATGAAAAACTGTTTTTT. Its protein is CASSRGRGATNEKLFF.

The J gene is TRBJ2-7, the V gene TRBV7-2; D might be TRBD2 (6 bases). The CDR3 totals 16 residues. Germline values: CDR1 SGHTA, CDR2 FQGNSA. Trimming removed 1 base from V and 5 bases from J, with 18 bases in between. CDR3 in DNA: TGTGCCAGCAGCTTAGTCCCGGGACTCGGAGGGAACGAGCAGTACTTC. Translated: CASSLVPGLGGNEQYF.

J is TRBJ2-1 and V is TRBV5-1; D not resolved. The CDR3 runs 12 residues. The V end was cut by 3 bases, the J end by 6 bases, with 7 bases between. Germline V gives CDR1 SGHRS, CDR2 YFSETQ. CDR3 bases: TGCGCCAGCAGCTCGACGGGCAATGAGCAGTTCTTC. Translating gives CASSSTGNEQFF.

V usage is TRBV2 and J usage is TRBJ1-5; 10 nucleotides align to TRBD1. V lost 6 bases and J lost 5; bases outside the gene matches: 7. The CDR3 length is 15 residues. Germline CDR1 is SNHLY and CDR2 is FYNNEI. The CDR3, as DNA: TGTGCCAGCAGCGGACAGGGGGTTTCCTATCAGCCCCAGCATTTT. This gives the protein CASSGQGVSYQPQHF.

This chain connects TRBV6-6 to TRBJ2-7; D is undetermined. V was shortened by 0 bases and J by 4 bases, with 4 bases between the two germline ends. Looked up from germline, CDR1 is MNHNY and CDR2 is SVGAGI (reference sequence). CDR3 length: 12 residues. The CDR3 loop reads CASSYSIYEQYF. The CDR3 nucleotides read TGTGCCAGCAGTTACTCGATTTACGAGCAGTACTTC.

This chain links TRBV18 with TRBJ2-5, with D uncertain. The length of the CDR3 is 14 residues. Per germline, CDR1 KGHSH and CDR2 LQKENI. V dropped 6 bases and J dropped 3 bases, with 14 bases sitting between them. The DNA of the CDR3 is TGTGCCAGCTCTCAACCCCAGAGAGAAGAGACCCAGTACTTC. It specifies CASSQPQREETQYF.

The rearrangement links TRBV11-2 to TRBJ1-1, with D perhaps TRBD1 (6 bases). V was trimmed by 8 bases and J by 4 bases, leaving 14 bases between them. Germline assignment: CDR1 SGHAT and CDR2 FQNNGV. This CDR3 comprises 13 residues. CDR3 sequence reads: CASGHRVGTEAFF. The CDR3 bases are TGTGCCAGCGGCCACAGGGTGGGCACTGAAGCTTTCTTT.